This TCR beta chain was profiled in a study of blood T cell repertoires in COVID-19. Overall study: Both acute and convalescent COVID-19 samples were obtained from the United States, Italy and Spain. T cells, B-cell-depleted T cells, or PBMCs provided the cDNA or gDNA that served as material.

Individuals aged roughly 18 to 95 years were recruited from approximately 22 US areas. This clone turned up a few times. This CDR3 is also generated by other DNA sequences in the sample. Clones were sequenced by immunoSEQ multiplex PCR, and TCRdb holds only the in-frame ones, with some missing. The sample yields a few hundred thousand clones, approximately 85% seen once. This sequence was found in a man aged 30 to 45 who had recovered from COVID-19. Input material: PBMCs or T cells enriched from blood (not recorded which).

The CDR3 coding sequence is TGTGCCAGCTCTCCGAGGGGGGGTGGCACAGATACGCAGTATTTT. Amino acid sequence: CASSPRGGGTDTQYF. The chain carries TRBV18 and TRBJ2-3, with D possibly TRBD2 on 7 matching bases. The CDR3 extends over 15 amino acids. V lost 6 bases, J lost 1 base, and 14 bases lay in between. Germline V gene data show CDR1 as KGHSH and CDR2 as LQKENI. The variable domain in full, completed from reference TRBV18 and TRBJ2-3, reads NAGVMQNPRHLVRRRGQEARLRCSPMKGHSHVYWYRQLPEEGLKFMVYLQKENIIDESGMPKERFSAEFPKEGPSILRIQQVVRGDSAAYFCASSPRGGGTDTQYFGPGTRLTVL.